Sequencing of this TCR beta chain was carried out in a study of OX40 agonist ivuxolimab in advanced cancers. Turning to the study itself: Patients treated during dose escalation were battling hepatocellular carcinoma, melanoma, renal cell or head and neck cancer.

Sampling of blood occurred at baseline, cycle 4 day 1, and cycle 7 day 1. Sequencing was performed with immunoSEQ multiplex PCR; in TCRdb, only in-frame clones are kept and a portion is missing. The table lists 50,000 to 65,000 clones, 84% of them singletons, with around 2.1% in the top ten. Germline CDR1 is LGHNA and CDR2 is YSLEER. The CDR3 spans 18 residues. Trimming removed 3 bases from V and 0 bases from J; junction bases left unmatched: 10. Sequenced here: CD4+ or CD8+ T cells sorted from blood, sampled in a trial of the OX40 agonist ivuxolimab. The source is an adult with an advanced solid tumor such as melanoma, head and neck, liver or kidney cancer. V usage is TRBV4-3 and J usage is TRBJ1-4; 7 bases line up with TRBD1. For the CDR3, the DNA is TGCGCCAGCAGCCATTTCACAGGGGCCGTTGCAACTAATGAAAAACTGTTTTTT. It encodes CASSHFTGAVATNEKLFF.